This TCR beta chain originates from a study of T cells in Graves' hyperthyroidism and ophthalmopathy. Study summary: Staff took peripheral blood when the initial diagnosis was made, before any treatment began.

The source material, RNA transcripts, was used to amplify TCR beta CDR3 regions. The HTBI primer set served for first-round RT-PCR of the TCR CDR3. TCRdb re-derived calls from the multiplex PCR reads in MiXCR, one entry per CDR3 protein. The table has approximately 690,000 distinct CDR3 sequences, about 15% seen once; the top ten hold around 12%. J lost 5 bases, V lost 4 bases, and 5 bases had no gene match. The CDR3 is made up of 14 amino acids. Germline-derived CDR1 and CDR2 are SGHRS and YFSETQ. This clonotype was counted ten times or more. The receptor's source is a woman aged 45 to 65 with Graves' ophthalmopathy. The sequenced sample consisted of blood. The chain carries TRBV5-1 and TRBJ2-3; TRBD2 matches 9 bases. This CDR3 reads CASSLAGNRDTQYF. The DNA of the CDR3 is TGCGCCAGCAGCCTAGCGGGAAACAGAGATACGCAGTATTTT.